This entry concerns a single T cell receptor beta chain. The antigen remains undetermined. The data originate from a study of cytomegalovirus exposure and HLA in healthy donors. Whole-study results and caveats: As was reported, the classifier diagnosed cytomegalovirus status with high specificity and sensitivity.

Sequenced by immunoSEQ multiplex PCR; TCRdb stores in-frame clones only, minus some. The data show over 50,000 clones, around 96% seen once. The germline V and J ends were trimmed by 4 bases and 1 base, with 8 bases remaining between them. The germline V gene encodes CDR1 MGHRA and CDR2 YSYEKL. The CDR3 totals 14 residues. The chain couples TRBV4-1 to TRBJ2-1; a weak D match, TRBD2 (5 bases). The sequence came from a woman aged 18-29 years in good health and CMV-seronegative. What was sequenced was PBMCs. The DNA of the CDR3 is TGCGCCAGCAGCCCCCGACTATCCTACAATGAGCAGTTCTTC. Its protein product is CASSPRLSYNEQFF.